This T cell receptor beta chain was sequenced for a study of T cell repertoires in cytomegalovirus infection. Study information: Shared public TCR beta signatures pointed to both CMV infection and a matching HLA type. Overall study findings and caveats: Cumulative public TCR beta family frequency identified CMV carriers with the relevant HLA. HLA-C-restricted CMV-specific TCR beta clonotypes prevailed in the ex vivo response.

Ten or more counts support this clonotype. Its antigen is unidentified. Each CDR3 protein is one row after TCRdb ran MiXCR on the reads. The sample includes about 320,000 distinct CDR3 sequences, more than 8% seen only once; the top ten take roughly 4.5%. The TCR was taken from a human donor in good health (CMV status not recorded). Some clones in this sample may be carry-over from other donors' samples. The sequencing sample was made of PBMCs.

CDR3 loop: CASSLEGVNEQYF. DNA of the CDR3: TGTGCCAGCAGCTTAGAAGGGGTTAACGAGCAGTACTTC. The chain links TRBV7-2 to TRBJ2-7, with D perhaps matching TRBD1 (5 bases). Germline loops: CDR1 SGHTA, CDR2 FQGNSA. The CDR3 is 13 residues long. Trimming left V 1 base short and J 5 bases short, with 9 bases between. Based on the CDR3 plus reference TRBV7-2 and TRBJ2-7, the full variable domain is GAGVSQSPSNKVTEKGKDVELRCDPISGHTALYWYRQSLGQGLEFLIYFQGNSAPDKSGLPSDRFSAERTGGSVSTLTIQRTQQEDSAVYLCASSLEGVNEQYFGPGTRLTVT.